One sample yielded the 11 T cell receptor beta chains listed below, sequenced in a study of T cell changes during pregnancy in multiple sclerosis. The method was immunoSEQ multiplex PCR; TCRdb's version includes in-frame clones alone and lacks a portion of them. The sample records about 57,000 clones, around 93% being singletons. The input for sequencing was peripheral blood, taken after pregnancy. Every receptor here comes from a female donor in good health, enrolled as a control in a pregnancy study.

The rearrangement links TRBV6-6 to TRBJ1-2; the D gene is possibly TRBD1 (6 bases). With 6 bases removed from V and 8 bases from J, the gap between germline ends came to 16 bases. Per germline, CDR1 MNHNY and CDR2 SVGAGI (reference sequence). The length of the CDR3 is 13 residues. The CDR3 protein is CASSPGDGRGYTF. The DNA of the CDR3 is TGTGCCAGCAGCCCAGGGGACGGGAGGGGCTACACCTTC.

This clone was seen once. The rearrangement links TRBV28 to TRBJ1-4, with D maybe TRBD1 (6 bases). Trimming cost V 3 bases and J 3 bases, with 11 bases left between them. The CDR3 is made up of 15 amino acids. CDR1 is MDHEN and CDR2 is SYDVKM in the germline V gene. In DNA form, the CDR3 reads TGTGCCAGCAGTTTTAGACAGGATTCTAATGAAAAACTGTTTTTT. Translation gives CASSFRQDSNEKLFF.

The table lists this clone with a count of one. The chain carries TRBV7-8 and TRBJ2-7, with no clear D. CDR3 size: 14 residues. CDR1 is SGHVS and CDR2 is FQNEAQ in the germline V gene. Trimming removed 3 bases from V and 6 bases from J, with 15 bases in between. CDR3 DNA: TGTGCCAGCAGCTTGACGAAGGCGGTGGGCGAGCAGTACTTC. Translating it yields CASSLTKAVGEQYF. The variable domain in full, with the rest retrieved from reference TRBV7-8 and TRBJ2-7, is GAGVSQSPRYKVAKRGQDVALRCDPISGHVSLFWYQQALGQGPEFLTYFQNEAQLDKSGLPSDRFFAERPEGSVSTLKIQRTQQEDSAVYLCASSLTKAVGEQYFGPGTRLTVT.

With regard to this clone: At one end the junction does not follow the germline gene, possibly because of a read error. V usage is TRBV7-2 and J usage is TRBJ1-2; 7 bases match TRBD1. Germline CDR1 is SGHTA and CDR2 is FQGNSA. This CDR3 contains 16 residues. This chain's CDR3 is CASTLGDRHMFDGYTF. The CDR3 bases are TGTGCCAGCACCTTAGGGGACAGACATATGTTCGATGGCTACACCTTC.

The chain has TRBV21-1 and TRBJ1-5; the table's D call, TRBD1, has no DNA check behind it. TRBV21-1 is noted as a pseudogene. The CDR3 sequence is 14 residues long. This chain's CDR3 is CASSIGNRAQPQHF. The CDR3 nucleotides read TGTGCCAGCAGCATAGGGAACAGGGCTCAGCCCCAGCATTTT.

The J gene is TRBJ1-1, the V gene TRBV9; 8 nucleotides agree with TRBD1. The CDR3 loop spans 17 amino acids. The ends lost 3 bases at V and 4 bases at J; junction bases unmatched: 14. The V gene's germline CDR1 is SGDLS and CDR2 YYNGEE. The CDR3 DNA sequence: TGTGCCAGCAGCGGACCCTATGGAGACAGGGGTTTCACTGAAGCTTTCTTT. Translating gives CASSGPYGDRGFTEAFF.

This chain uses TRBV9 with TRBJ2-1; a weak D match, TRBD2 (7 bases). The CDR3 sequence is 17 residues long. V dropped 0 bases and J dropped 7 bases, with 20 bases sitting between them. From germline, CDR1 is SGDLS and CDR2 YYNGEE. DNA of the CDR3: TGTGCCAGCAGCGTAGCCCGGAGGGGGGAGGGGGAGAATGAGCAGTTCTTC. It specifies CASSVARRGEGENEQFF.

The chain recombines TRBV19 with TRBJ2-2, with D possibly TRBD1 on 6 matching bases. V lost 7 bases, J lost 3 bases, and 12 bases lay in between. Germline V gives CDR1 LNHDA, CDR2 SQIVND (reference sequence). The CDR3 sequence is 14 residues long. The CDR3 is CASKTDRDTGELFF. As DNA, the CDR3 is TGTGCCAGTAAAACGGACAGAGACACCGGGGAGCTGTTTTTT.

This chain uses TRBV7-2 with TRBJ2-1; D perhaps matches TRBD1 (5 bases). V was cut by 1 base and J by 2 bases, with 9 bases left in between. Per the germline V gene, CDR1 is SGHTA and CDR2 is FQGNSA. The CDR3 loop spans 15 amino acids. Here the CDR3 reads CASSLEGWAYNEQFF. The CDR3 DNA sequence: TGTGCCAGCAGCTTAGAGGGGTGGGCCTACAATGAGCAGTTCTTC.

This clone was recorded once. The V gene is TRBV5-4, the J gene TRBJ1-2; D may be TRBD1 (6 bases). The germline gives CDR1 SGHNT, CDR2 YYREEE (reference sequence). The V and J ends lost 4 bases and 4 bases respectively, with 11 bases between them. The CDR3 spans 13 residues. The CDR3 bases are TGTGCCAGCAGCCTACGACAGGTCTATGGCTACACCTTC. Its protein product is CASSLRQVYGYTF.

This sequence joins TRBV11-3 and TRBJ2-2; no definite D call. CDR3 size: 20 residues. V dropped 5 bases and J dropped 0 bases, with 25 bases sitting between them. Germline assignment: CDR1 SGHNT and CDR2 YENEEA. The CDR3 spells CASSTPSLGFLGANTGELFF. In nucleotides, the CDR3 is TGTGCCAGCAGCACCCCTTCTTTGGGTTTCCTAGGCGCGAACACCGGGGAGCTGTTTTTT.